This TCR beta chain was sequenced during a study of blood T cell repertoires in COVID-19 (dated by TCRdb to 2019 to 2021). Background on the whole study: The collaborator samples originated in the United States, Italy and Spain and spanned the acute and convalescent phases of COVID-19. The repertoires were made available in a free public database intended to serve as a resource for research on the immune response to SARS-CoV-2. The material from the prospective study consisted of cDNA or gDNA derived from T cells, B-cell-depleted T cells, or PBMCs. A de-identified subject ID, COVID-19 status, age in years and sex were almost always included in the sample metadata. Where HLA class I and class II types were available, the types were taken from metadata supplied by the sample provider, not from assay-based typing. Deeply sampled blood TCRbeta repertoires from subjects exposed to, actively infected with, or recovered from COVID-19 were included in the dataset. Samples were obtained from the ongoing ImmuneRACE study (first 160 participants) and from 1,254 subjects provided by 6 global collaborators. Overall study results and their limits: Clinical and demographic metadata were provided uncurated, with the amount varying by source and participant.

TCRbeta CDR3 regions were amplified from genomic DNA using the immunoSEQ Assay, a bias-controlled multiplex PCR. As for the authors' bioinformatics: Nucleated cell counts per sample were estimated from amplification of reference gene primers within the assay. To quantify the absolute abundance of each unique TCRbeta CDR3 rearrangement, sequence reads were collapsed and filtered. Productive Simpson clonality was computed per sample as the square root of Simpson's diversity index over productive rearrangements. TCRdb provides this immuneACCESS table in a form limited to in-frame rearrangements. Some clones are lacking; in checked studies, under half of them reflect an unresolved V gene, and why the rest are absent is not known. The V and J calls and the clone size are those of that table, but D and trimming were determined from the DNA. The sample includes over 100,000 clones, with roughly nine tenths observed a single time. The leading ten clones occupy approximately 5.1% of the sample.

Details on this clone: This receptor's antigen is unknown. No much larger clone is present one base from it, and per-base qualities are unavailable.

The collaborating institutions used their own protocols to collect whole blood in K2EDTA tubes. Collaborator samples were shipped for TCRbeta analysis as frozen whole blood, isolated PBMCs, or DNA extracted from either sample type. The sequencing input was peripheral blood. The sequence was obtained from a human donor in a cohort sampled during active COVID-19.

At the DNA level, the sequence is TGTGCCAGCATTCCCGGAGGCAGGGGTCGAGGTGAGCAGTTCTTC. It translates as CASIPGGRGRGEQFF. Recombination joined TRBV6-1 with TRBJ2-1, and perhaps TRBD1 as D gene, on 6 matching bases. At the junction V is shortened by 7 bases and J by 9 bases, with 22 bases in between. The germline V gene yields MNHNS for CDR1 and SASEGT for CDR2. The CDR3 spans 15 residues, from the cysteine through the phenylalanine. Just the 45-base CDR3 DNA is kept, in frame starting at base 1.